Following are 20 T cell receptor beta chains from one sample sequenced in a study of T cells in Graves' hyperthyroidism and ophthalmopathy. TCR beta CDR3 regions were amplified from RNA. A first-round RT-PCR of the TCR CDR3 used the HTBI primer set. TCRdb used MiXCR to reprocess the multiplex PCR reads, holding one entry per CDR3 protein. The data contain over 650,000 distinct CDR3 sequences, 16% of them singletons. Sequencing was carried out using blood. The receptors here all came from a man in his late teens or twenties with Graves' hyperthyroidism.

The J gene is TRBJ1-2, the V gene TRBV20-1; D might be TRBD1 (5 bases). Germline V CDR1 and CDR2: DFQATT, SNEGSKA (reference sequence). The CDR3 length is 13 residues. V dropped 2 bases and J dropped 2 bases, with 9 bases sitting between them. CDR3 sequence (DNA): TGCAGTGCTAGACAGGGTGAGAACTATGGCTACACCTTC. This encodes CSARQGENYGYTF.

This clonotype has just a few counts. This rearrangement joins TRBV7-6 to TRBJ2-3, with D possibly TRBD2 on 5 matching bases. CDR3 length: 15 amino acids. V lost 5 bases and J 0 bases, leaving 12 bases between the germline ends. From germline, CDR1 is SGHVS and CDR2 FNYEAQ. For the CDR3, the DNA is TGTGCCAGCAGCGGGAACCTAGCTAGCACAGATACGCAGTATTTT. It yields the protein CASSGNLASTDTQYF.

The gene calls are TRBV19 and TRBJ1-5, with D possibly TRBD1 on 5 matching bases. CDR1 is LNHDA and CDR2 is SQIVND in the germline V gene (reference sequence). Trimming pared 6 bases from V and 0 bases from J, leaving 21 bases between. The CDR3 is 18 amino acids. The CDR3 coding sequence is TGTGCCAGTAGCATCTTGTCAGGGAGGGGCTATAGCAATCAGCCCCAGCATTTT. It yields the protein CASSILSGRGYSNQPQHF.

This clonotype was observed a few times. The chain is built from TRBV29-1 and TRBJ1-2; weak D call: TRBD1 (5 bases). Germline-derived CDR1 and CDR2 are SQVTM and ANQGSEA. The CDR3 has 11 residues. Trimming shortened V by 4 bases and J by 6 bases, and 9 bases separated the two germline ends. CDR3 amino acids: CSVGQPNGYTF. CDR3 sequence (DNA): TGCAGCGTTGGACAGCCCAATGGCTACACCTTC.

The rearrangement links TRBV29-1 to TRBJ2-1; the match to TRBD2 covers 8 bases. J lost 8 bases, V lost 3 bases, and 12 bases had no gene match. The germline gives CDR1 SQVTM, CDR2 ANQGSEA. CDR3 length: 15 residues. This chain's CDR3 is CSVEESGSSPYEQFF. The CDR3 DNA reads as TGCAGCGTTGAGGAGAGCGGGAGTTCTCCCTATGAGCAGTTCTTC.

This clonotype occurred many times. The rearrangement uses TRBV11-2 and TRBJ2-7; 11 bases align to TRBD2. The J segment lost 3 bases and the V segment lost 6 bases, leaving 7 bases of the junction unmatched. This CDR3 spans 15 amino acids. Per the germline V gene, CDR1 is SGHAT and CDR2 is FQNNGV. CDR3 loop: CASSSGTSGFYEQYF. The CDR3 region has the DNA TGTGCCAGCAGTTCCGGGACTAGCGGATTCTACGAGCAGTACTTC.

J is TRBJ2-7 and V is TRBV15; perhaps TRBD2 as D (7 bases). Trimming pared 2 bases from V and 6 bases from J, leaving 20 bases between. The germline V gene has CDR1 LNHNV and CDR2 YYDKDF (reference sequence). The length of the CDR3 is 16 residues. The CDR3 DNA reads TGTGCCACCAGCAGAATATCGGGGGGCCGCCGTCCCGAGCAGTACTTC. Its translation: CATSRISGGRRPEQYF. Variable domain in full (rest from reference TRBV15 and TRBJ2-7): DAMVIQNPRYQVTQFGKPVTLSCSQTLNHNVMYWYQQKSSQAPKLLFHYYDKDFNNEADTPDNFQSRRPNTSFCFLDIRSPGLGDTAMYLCATSRISGGRRPEQYFGPGTRLTVT.

This clonotype occurred a few times. The chain carries TRBV13 and TRBJ2-1; unclear D gene. Trimming cost V 1 base and J 12 bases, with 7 bases left between them. CDR3 size: 11 residues. Germline V lookup: CDR1 PRHDT, CDR2 FYEKMQ (reference sequence). This chain's CDR3 is CASSLEHLQFF. The CDR3 DNA reads TGTGCCAGCAGCTTAGAGCACCTGCAGTTCTTC.

The J gene is TRBJ1-5, the V gene TRBV28; D remains ambiguous. The V end was cut by 3 bases, the J end by 0 bases, with 6 bases between. From germline, CDR1 is MDHEN and CDR2 SYDVKM. CDR3 length: 14 residues. This CDR3 reads CASSFSNSNQPQHF. The DNA for the CDR3 is TGTGCCAGCAGTTTCAGTAATAGCAATCAGCCCCAGCATTTT.

V is TRBV5-5 and J is TRBJ1-6, with a weak D call TRBD1 (6 bases). The germline V gene has CDR1 SGHKS and CDR2 YYEKEE (reference sequence). This CDR3 has 20 amino acids. V was cut by 5 bases and J by 6 bases, with 30 bases left in between. The CDR3 loop reads CASRALTGTNLALSNSPLHF. The DNA of the CDR3 is TGTGCCAGCAGGGCCCTCACAGGGACGAACCTAGCCCTTTCTAATTCACCCCTCCACTTT.

The gene calls are TRBV7-9 and TRBJ2-1; D is possibly TRBD2 (6 bases). Germline CDR1 reads SEHNR; CDR2 reads FQNEAQ (reference sequence). Trimming left V 4 bases short and J 15 bases short, with 19 bases between. This CDR3 is 13 amino acids long. In DNA form, the CDR3 reads TGTGCCAGCAGCTCACTTGGAGGGAGTGGTATGTTCTTC. Amino acid sequence: CASSSLGGSGMFF.

The chain uses TRBV11-2 and TRBJ2-3; 8 bases are a match to TRBD2. V was pared by 4 bases and J by 6 bases, with 12 bases of the junction left unmatched. The V gene's germline CDR1 is SGHAT and CDR2 FQNNGV. This CDR3 comprises 16 residues. For the CDR3, the DNA is TGTGCCAGCAGCTCCAGCAAGGCGGGGGGACGTGATACGCAGTATTTT. This encodes CASSSSKAGGRDTQYF.

This clonotype was observed many times. The chain employs TRBV5-6 and TRBJ2-7; no reliable D call. This CDR3 contains 13 residues. The germline V gene has CDR1 SGHDT and CDR2 YYEEEE. Trimming pared 0 bases from V and 7 bases from J, leaving 11 bases between. In DNA form, the CDR3 reads TGTGCCAGCAGCTTGGGAACTATCTCGGAGCAGTACTTC. This gives the protein CASSLGTISEQYF.

This clonotype was found many times. The chain employs TRBV7-2 and TRBJ2-7, with a weak D call TRBD1 (6 bases). Germline V gene lookup returns CDR1 SGHTA and CDR2 FQGNSA. This CDR3 is built from 15 residues. The germline V and J ends were trimmed by 3 bases and 3 bases, with 15 bases remaining between them. CDR3 DNA sequence: TGTGCCAGCAGCTTCGGATTCAGGGGTAGCTACGAGCAGTACTTC. Its translation: CASSFGFRGSYEQYF.

The chain uses TRBV18 and TRBJ2-2, with 9 nucleotides matching TRBD2. V shed 3 bases, J shed 5 bases, and the junction held 7 bases outside the gene matches. The V gene's germline CDR1 is KGHSH and CDR2 LQKENI. The CDR3 covers 16 residues. The CDR3 reads CASSPELAGNTGELFF. In nucleotides, the CDR3 is TGTGCCAGCTCACCGGAGCTAGCGGGAAATACCGGGGAGCTGTTTTTT.

In its sample, this clonotype was seen many times. The chain carries TRBV28 and TRBJ2-1, with 12 bases that match TRBD2. With V trimmed by 5 bases and J by 9 bases, 5 bases remained unmatched. Germline assignment: CDR1 MDHEN and CDR2 SYDVKM. The CDR3 runs to 14 residues. The chain's CDR3 is CASSLASGRGEQFF. In DNA form, the CDR3 reads TGTGCCAGCAGTCTGGCTAGCGGGAGGGGTGAGCAGTTCTTC.

This clonotype appeared many times. This chain joins TRBV30 and TRBJ2-1; 7 nucleotides agree with TRBD1. The CDR3 is made up of 14 amino acids. The germline CDR1 and CDR2 sequences are GTSNPN and SVGIG (reference sequence). V was pared by 3 bases and J by 4 bases, with 6 bases of the junction left unmatched. The CDR3 protein is CAWRRGTEYNEQFF. CDR3 sequence (DNA): TGTGCCTGGAGGAGGGGGACAGAATACAATGAGCAGTTCTTC.

As to this clonotype: A much larger clonotype is one base distant, so this may be a read error. The chain is built from TRBV3-1 and TRBJ2-1; D remains unclear. The germline V gene encodes CDR1 LGHDT and CDR2 YNNKEL (reference sequence). The CDR3 length is 15 residues. V was cut by 4 bases and J by 3 bases, with 13 bases left in between. The DNA for the CDR3 is TGTGCCAGCAGCCTAGGACCACCCCTCTACAATGAGCAGTTCTTC. Translation: CASSLGPPLYNEQFF.

This clonotype was seen more than once but under ten times. V usage is TRBV4-2 and J usage is TRBJ2-7; the D gene is possibly TRBD1 (5 bases). CDR1 is LGHNA, CDR2 YNFKEQ, per germline. Trimming stripped 3 bases from V and 3 bases from J, with 12 bases between. This CDR3 has 14 residues. The CDR3 bases are TGTGCCAGCAGCCAGGTAGACAGAGACTACGAGCAGTACTTC. Translating it yields CASSQVDRDYEQYF.

This clonotype was detected only a few times. The chain uses TRBV13 and TRBJ1-1; D not certain. CDR3 length: 14 amino acids. V was clipped by 5 bases and J by 1 base, with 11 bases between them. In germline, CDR1 is PRHDT, CDR2 FYEKMQ (reference sequence). CDR3 residues: CASSPRLKNTEAFF. Here the CDR3 DNA reads TGTGCCAGCAGCCCTCGCCTCAAGAACACTGAAGCTTTCTTT.